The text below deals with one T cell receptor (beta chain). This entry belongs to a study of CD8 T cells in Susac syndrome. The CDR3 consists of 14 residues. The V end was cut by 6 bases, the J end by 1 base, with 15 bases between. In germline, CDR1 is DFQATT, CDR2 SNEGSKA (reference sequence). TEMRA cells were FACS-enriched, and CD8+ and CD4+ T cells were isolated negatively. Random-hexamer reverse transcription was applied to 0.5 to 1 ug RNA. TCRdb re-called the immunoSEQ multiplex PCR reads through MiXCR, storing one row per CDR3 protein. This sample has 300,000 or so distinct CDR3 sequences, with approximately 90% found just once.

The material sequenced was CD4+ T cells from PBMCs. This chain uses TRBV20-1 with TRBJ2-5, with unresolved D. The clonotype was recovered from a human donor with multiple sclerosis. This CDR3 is CSAAVPGIQETQYF. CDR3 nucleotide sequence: TGCAGTGCCGCGGTCCCCGGAATCCAAGAGACCCAGTACTTC.